This T cell receptor (beta chain) was retrieved from a study of early stage breast cancer tumors. Study-wide results and caveats: Enriched TCRB sequences shared across patients were mostly commonly generated sequences. Tumors had 2 to 3-fold higher T cell density than normal breast.

Each sample had two DNA replicates, roughly 0.48 ug blood or about 1.5 ug tissue. Clones were read by immunoSEQ multiplex PCR, and TCRdb kept only the in-frame ones, dropping some. The repertoire holds around 48,000 clones, with about 90% as singletons. About this clone: Its antigen is not identified.

The V segment lost 4 bases and the J segment 3 bases; nucleotides outside the gene matches: 4. CDR3 length equals 15 residues. Germline V lookup: CDR1 SGHRS, CDR2 YFSETQ. This chain links TRBV5-1 with TRBJ1-5; 10 positions agree with TRBD1. The source material was blood. The clonotype originates from a person aged 70 to 85 with breast cancer. The CDR3 region is CASSPGQGLNQPQHF. The CDR3 DNA reads TGCGCCAGCAGCCCGGGACAGGGGCTCAATCAGCCCCAGCATTTT.